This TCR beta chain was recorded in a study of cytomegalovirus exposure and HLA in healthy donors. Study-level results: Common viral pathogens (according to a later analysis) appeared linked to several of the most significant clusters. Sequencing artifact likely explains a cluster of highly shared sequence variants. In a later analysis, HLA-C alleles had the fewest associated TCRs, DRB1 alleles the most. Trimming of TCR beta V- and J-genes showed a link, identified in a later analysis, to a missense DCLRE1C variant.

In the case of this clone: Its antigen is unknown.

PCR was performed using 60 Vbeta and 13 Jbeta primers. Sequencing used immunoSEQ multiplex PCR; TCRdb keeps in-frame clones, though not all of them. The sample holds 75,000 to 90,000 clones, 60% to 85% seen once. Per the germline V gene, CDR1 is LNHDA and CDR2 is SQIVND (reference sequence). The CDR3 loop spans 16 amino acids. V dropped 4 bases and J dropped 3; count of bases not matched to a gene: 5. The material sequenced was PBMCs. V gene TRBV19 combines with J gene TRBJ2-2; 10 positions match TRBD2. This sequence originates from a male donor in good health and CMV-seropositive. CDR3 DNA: TGTGCCAGTAGTAGTGGGACTAGCGAACACACCGGGGAGCTGTTTTTT. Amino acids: CASSSGTSEHTGELFF.